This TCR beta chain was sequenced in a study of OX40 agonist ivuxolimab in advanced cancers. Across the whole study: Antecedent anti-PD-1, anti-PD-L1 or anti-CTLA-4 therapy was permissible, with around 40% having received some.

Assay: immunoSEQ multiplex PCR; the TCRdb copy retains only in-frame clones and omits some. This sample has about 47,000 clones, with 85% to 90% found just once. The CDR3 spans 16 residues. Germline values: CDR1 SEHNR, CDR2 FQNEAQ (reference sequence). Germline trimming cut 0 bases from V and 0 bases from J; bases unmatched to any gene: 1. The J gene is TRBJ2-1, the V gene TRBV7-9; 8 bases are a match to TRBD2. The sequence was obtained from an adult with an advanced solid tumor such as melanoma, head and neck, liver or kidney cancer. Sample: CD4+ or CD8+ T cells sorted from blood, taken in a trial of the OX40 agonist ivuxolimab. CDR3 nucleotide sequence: TGTGCCAGCAGCTTAGCCCTAGCGGGCTCCTACAATGAGCAGTTCTTC. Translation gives CASSLALAGSYNEQFF. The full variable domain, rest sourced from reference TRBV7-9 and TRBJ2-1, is DTGVSQNPRHKITKRGQNVTFRCDPISEHNRLYWYRQTLGQGPEFLTYFQNEAQLEKSRLLSDRFSAERPKGSFSTLEIQRTEQGDSAMYLCASSLALAGSYNEQFFGPGTRLTVL.